This TCR beta chain stems from a study of CD8 T cells in ankylosing spondylitis. General study points: Disease-associated clones were CD8+ and fairly uncommon in peripheral blood. Seven to nine highly homologous variants made up a TCR beta motif that seemed to typify ankylosing spondylitis blood.

The V and J ends lost 0 bases and 11 bases respectively, with 7 bases between them. CDR1 is LGHDT and CDR2 is YNNKEL in the germline V gene (reference sequence). This CDR3 has 11 amino acids. With respect to this clonotype: Its antigen remains unidentified.

In TCRdb, the 5' RACE reads were re-called with MiXCR into one record per CDR3 protein. The sample records roughly 150,000 distinct CDR3 sequences, around 32% being singletons. The V and J genes are TRBV3-1 and TRBJ1-1; D not resolved. Material: synovial fluid, either unsorted or a sorted T cell fraction (not recorded which). The clonotype was recovered from a male donor with ankylosing spondylitis. The CDR3 is CASSQEGWAFF. The DNA for the CDR3 is TGTGCCAGCAGCCAAGAGGGATGGGCTTTCTTT.